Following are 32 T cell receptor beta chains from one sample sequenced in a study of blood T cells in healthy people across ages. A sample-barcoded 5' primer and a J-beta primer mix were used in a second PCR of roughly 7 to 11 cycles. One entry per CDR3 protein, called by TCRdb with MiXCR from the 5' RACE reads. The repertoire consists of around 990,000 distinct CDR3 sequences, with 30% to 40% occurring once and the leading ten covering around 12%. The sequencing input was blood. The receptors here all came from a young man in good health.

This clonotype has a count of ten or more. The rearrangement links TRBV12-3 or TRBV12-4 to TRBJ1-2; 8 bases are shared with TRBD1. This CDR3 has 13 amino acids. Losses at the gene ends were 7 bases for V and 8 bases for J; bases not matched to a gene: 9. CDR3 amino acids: CASIGQGIIGYTF. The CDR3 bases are TGTGCCAGCATCGGACAGGGAATAATCGGCTACACCTTC.

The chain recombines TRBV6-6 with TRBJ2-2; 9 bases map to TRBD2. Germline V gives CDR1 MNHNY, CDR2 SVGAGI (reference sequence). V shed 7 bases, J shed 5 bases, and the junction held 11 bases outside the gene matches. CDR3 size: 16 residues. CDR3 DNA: TGTGCCAGCACCCCCCTAGCGGGGAGACCAACCGGGGAGCTGTTTTTT. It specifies CASTPLAGRPTGELFF.

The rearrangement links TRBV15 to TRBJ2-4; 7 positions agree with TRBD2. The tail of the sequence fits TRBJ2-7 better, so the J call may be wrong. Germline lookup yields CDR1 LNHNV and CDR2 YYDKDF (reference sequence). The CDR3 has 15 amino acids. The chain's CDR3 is CATSRDASGYYEQYF. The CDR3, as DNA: TGTGCCACCAGCAGAGATGCTAGCGGTTACTACGAGCAGTACTTC.

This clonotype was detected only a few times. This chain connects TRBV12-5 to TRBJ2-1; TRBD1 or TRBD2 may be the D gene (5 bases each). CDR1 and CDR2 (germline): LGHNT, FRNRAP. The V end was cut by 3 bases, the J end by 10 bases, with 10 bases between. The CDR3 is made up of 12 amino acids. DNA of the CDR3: TGTGCTAGTGGTTTATGGGACCAGGAGCAGTTCTTC. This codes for CASGLWDQEQFF.

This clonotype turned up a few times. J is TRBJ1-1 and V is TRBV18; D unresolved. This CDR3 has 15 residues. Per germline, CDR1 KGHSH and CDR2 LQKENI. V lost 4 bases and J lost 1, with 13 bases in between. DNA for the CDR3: TGTGCCAGCTCACTAAACGCGCACCAGAACACTGAAGCTTTCTTT. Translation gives CASSLNAHQNTEAFF.

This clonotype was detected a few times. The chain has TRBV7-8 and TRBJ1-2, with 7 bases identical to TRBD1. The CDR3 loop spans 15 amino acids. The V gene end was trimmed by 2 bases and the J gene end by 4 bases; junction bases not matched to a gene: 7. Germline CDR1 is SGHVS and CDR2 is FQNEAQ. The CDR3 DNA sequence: TGTGCCAGCAGCTTAAGAGAGGGGGCCGGCTATGGCTACACCTTC. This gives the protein CASSLREGAGYGYTF.

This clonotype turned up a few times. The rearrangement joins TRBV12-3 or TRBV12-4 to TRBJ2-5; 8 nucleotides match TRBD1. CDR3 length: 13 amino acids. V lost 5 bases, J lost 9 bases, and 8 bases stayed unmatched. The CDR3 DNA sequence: TGTGCCAGCAGTCTGGACGCACAGGGGGCCCAGTACTTC. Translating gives CASSLDAQGAQYF.

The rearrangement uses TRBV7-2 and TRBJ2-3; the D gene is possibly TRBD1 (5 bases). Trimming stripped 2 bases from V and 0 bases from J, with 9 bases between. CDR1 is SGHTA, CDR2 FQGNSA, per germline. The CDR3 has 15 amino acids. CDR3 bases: TGTGCCAGCAGCTTATCGGCAGGGAGCACAGATACGCAGTATTTT. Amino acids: CASSLSAGSTDTQYF.

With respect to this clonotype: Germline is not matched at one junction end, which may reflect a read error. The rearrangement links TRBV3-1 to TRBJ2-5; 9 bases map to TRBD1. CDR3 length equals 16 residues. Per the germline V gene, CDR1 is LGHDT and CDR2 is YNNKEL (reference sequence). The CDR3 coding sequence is TGTGCCAGCAGCCAAGGTGACAGGGGGGAGAAAGAGACACAGTACTTC. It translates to CASSQGDRGEKETQYF.

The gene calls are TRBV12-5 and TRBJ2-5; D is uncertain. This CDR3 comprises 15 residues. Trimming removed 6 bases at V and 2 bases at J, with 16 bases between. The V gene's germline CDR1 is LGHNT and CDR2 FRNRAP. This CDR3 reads CASGYGYYKQETQYF. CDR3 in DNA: TGTGCTAGTGGCTACGGCTACTATAAACAAGAGACCCAGTACTTC.

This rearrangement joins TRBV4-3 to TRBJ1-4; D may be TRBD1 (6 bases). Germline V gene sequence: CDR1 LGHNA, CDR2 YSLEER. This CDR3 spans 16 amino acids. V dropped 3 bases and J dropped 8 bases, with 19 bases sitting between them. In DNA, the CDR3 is TGCGCCAGCAGCCAGGAACCCGGCCCGAGGGGGGAAAAACTGTTTTTT. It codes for CASSQEPGPRGEKLFF.

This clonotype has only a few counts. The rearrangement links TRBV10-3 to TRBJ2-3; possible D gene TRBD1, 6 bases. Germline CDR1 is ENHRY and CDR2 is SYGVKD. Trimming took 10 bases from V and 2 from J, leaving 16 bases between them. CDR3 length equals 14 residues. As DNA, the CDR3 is TGTGCCACAGTAAGGACAGCCGACACAGATACGCAGTATTTT. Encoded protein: CATVRTADTDTQYF.

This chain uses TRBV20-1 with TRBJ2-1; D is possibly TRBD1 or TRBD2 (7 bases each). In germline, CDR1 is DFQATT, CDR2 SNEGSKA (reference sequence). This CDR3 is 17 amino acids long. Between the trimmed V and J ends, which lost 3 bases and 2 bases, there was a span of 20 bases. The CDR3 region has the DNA TGCAGTGCTAGCGTTCAGGGGGGGAGGTATACCTACAATGAGCAGTTCTTC. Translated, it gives CSASVQGGRYTYNEQFF.

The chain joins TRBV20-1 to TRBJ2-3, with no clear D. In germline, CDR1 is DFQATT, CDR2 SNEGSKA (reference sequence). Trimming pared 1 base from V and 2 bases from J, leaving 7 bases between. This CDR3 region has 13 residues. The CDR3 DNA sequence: TGCAGTGCTAGAGGGCAGACCACAGATACGCAGTATTTT. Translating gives CSARGQTTDTQYF.

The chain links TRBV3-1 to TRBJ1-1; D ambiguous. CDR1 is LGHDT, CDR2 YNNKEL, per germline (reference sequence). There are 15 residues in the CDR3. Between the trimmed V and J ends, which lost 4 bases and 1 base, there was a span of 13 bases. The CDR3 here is CASSPGLAPNTEAFF. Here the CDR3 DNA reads TGTGCCAGCAGCCCGGGCCTTGCGCCGAACACTGAAGCTTTCTTT.

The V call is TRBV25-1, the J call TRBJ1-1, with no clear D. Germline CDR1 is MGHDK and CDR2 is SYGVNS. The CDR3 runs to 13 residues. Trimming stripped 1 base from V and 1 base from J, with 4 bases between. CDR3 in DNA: TGTGCCAGCAGTGAATGGCGGAACACTGAAGCTTTCTTT. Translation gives CASSEWRNTEAFF.

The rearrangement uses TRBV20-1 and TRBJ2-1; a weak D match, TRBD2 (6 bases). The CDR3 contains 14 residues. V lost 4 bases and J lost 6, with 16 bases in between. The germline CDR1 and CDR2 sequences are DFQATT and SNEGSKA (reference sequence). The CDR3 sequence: CSAIMPTGGNEQFF. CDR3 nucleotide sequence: TGCAGTGCTATAATGCCTACCGGGGGCAATGAGCAGTTCTTC.

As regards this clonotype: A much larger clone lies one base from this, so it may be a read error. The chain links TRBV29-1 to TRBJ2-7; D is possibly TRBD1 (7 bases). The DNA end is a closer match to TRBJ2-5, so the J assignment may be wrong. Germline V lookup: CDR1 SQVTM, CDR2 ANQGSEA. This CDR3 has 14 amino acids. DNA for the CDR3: TGCAGCGTTACAGGGGAGGCGAGGTGGGAGACCCAGTACTTC. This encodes CSVTGEARWETQYF.

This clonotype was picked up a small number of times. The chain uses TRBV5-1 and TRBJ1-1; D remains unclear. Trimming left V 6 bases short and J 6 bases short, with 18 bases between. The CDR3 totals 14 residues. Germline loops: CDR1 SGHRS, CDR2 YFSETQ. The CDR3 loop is CASMLGGGYPEAFF. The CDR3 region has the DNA TGCGCCAGCATGCTTGGAGGAGGATACCCTGAAGCTTTCTTT.

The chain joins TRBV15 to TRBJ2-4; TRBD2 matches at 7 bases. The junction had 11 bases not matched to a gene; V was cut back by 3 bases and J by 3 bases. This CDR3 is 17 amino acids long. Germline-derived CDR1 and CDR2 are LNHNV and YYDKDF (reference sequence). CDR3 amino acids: CATSSSITAGLKNIQYF. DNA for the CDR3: TGTGCCACCAGCAGTAGTATAACAGCGGGACTCAAAAACATTCAGTACTTC.

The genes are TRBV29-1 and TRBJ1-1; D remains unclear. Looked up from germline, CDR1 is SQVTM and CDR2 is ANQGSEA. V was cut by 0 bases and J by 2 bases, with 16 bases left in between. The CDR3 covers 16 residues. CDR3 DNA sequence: TGCAGCGTTGAAGATTGGATGGGATCCGCAAACACTGAAGCTTTCTTT. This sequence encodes CSVEDWMGSANTEAFF.

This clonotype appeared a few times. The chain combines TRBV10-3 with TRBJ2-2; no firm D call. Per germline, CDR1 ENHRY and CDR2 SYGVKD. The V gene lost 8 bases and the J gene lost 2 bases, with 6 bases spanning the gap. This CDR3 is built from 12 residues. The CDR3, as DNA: TGTGCCATCGGAGACAACACCGGGGAGCTGTTTTTT. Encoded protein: CAIGDNTGELFF.

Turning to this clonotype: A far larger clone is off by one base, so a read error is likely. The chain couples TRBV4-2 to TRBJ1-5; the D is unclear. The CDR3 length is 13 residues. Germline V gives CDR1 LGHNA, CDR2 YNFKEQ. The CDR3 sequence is CASSQGGNQPPHF. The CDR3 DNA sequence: TGTGCCAGCAGCCAAGGAGGCAATCAGCCCCCGCATTTT.

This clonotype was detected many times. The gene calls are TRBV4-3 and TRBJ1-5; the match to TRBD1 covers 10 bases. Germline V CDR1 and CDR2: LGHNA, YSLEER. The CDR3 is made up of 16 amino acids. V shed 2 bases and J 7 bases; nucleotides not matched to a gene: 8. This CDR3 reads CASSQSTGQGNQPQHF. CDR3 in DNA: TGCGCCAGCAGCCAATCAACGGGACAGGGGAACCAGCCCCAGCATTTT.

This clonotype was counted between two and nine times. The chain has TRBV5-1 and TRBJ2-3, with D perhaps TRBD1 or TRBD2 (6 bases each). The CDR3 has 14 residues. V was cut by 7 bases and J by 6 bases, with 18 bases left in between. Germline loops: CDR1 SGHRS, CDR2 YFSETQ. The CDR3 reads CASGVGGKEDTQYF. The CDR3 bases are TGCGCCAGCGGGGTGGGGGGCAAGGAGGATACGCAGTATTTT.

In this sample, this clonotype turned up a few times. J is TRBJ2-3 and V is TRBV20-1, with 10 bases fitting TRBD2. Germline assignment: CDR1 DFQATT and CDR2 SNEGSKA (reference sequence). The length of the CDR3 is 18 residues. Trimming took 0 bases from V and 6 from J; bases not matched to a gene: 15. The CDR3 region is CSARDTPGPSGGVDTQYF. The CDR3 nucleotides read TGCAGTGCTAGAGATACCCCCGGGCCTAGCGGGGGAGTGGATACGCAGTATTTT.

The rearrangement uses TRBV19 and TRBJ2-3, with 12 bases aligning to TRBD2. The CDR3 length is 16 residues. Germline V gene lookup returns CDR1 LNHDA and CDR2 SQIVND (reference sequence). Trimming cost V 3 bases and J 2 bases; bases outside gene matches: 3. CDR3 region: CASSMGLAGITDTQYF. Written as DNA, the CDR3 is TGTGCCAGTAGTATGGGACTAGCGGGCATCACAGATACGCAGTATTTT.

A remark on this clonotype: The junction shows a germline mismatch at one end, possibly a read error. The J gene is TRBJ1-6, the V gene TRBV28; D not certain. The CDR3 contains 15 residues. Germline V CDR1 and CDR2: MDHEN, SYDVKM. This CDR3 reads CASSLGRGYNSPPHF. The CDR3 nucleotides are TGTGCCAGCAGTTTAGGCCGGGGTTATAATTCACCCCCCCACTTT.

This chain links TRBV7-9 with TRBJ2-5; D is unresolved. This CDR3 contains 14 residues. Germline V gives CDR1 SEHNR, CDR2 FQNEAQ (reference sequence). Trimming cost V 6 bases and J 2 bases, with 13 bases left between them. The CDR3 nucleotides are TGTGCCAGCAGTCCAGTACGTACGCAAGAGACCCAGTACTTC. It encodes CASSPVRTQETQYF. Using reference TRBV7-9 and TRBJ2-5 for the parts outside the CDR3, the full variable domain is DTGVSQNPRHKITKRGQNVTFRCDPISEHNRLYWYRQTLGQGPEFLTYFQNEAQLEKSRLLSDRFSAERPKGSFSTLEIQRTEQGDSAMYLCASSPVRTQETQYFGPGTRLLVL.

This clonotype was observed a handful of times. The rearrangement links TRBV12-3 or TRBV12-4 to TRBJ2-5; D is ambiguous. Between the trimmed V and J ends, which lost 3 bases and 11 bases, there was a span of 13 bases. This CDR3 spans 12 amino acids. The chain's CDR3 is CASSFKGNEQYF. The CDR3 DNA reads TGTGCCAGCAGTTTCAAAGGCAATGAGCAGTACTTC.

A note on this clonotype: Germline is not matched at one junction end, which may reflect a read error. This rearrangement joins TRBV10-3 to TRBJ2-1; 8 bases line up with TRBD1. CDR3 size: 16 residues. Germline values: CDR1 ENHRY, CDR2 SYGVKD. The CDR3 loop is CAISEKAGGSYNERFF. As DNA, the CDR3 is TGTGCCATCAGTGAGAAGGCAGGGGGCTCCTACAATGAGCGGTTCTTC.

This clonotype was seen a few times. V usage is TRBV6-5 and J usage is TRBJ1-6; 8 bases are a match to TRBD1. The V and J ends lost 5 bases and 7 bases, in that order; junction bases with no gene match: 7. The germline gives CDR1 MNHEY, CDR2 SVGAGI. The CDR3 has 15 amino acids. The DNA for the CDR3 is TGTGCCAGCAGTAGAACAGGGGACAGGAATTCACCCCTCCACTTT. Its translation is CASSRTGDRNSPLHF.